This TCR beta chain was identified in a study of T cells in Graves' hyperthyroidism and ophthalmopathy. There are a few counts of this clonotype. Researchers took RNA transcripts and amplified the TCR beta CDR3 regions from them. First-round RT-PCR with HTBI primers amplified the TCR CDR3 region. Using its own MiXCR run on the multiplex PCR reads, TCRdb lists one record per CDR3 protein. The sample consists of a few hundred thousand distinct CDR3 sequences, 15% to 19% of them appearing once. It was uncontrolled infection, other autoimmune disease, pregnancy or lactation that excluded patients. Germline loops: CDR1 KGHDR, CDR2 SFDVKD. The CDR3 has 14 residues. V dropped 2 bases and J dropped 8 bases, with 14 bases sitting between them.

The source of this sequence is a woman aged 18-35 years with Graves' hyperthyroidism that later progressed to Graves' ophthalmopathy. The V call is TRBV24-1, the J call TRBJ1-2; D is uncertain. Sequenced input: blood. The CDR3 bases are TGTGCCACCAGTGATTCCCGAGGGAGACAAGGCTACACCTTC. Amino acids: CATSDSRGRQGYTF.